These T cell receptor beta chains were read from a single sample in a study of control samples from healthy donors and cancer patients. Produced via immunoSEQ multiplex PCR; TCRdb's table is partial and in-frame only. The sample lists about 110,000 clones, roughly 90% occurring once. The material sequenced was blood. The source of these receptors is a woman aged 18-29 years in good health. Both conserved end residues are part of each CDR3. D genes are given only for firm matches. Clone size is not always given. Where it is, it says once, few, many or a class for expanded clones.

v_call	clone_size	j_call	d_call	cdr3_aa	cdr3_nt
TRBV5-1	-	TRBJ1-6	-	CASSPRVGPAPLHF	TGCGCCAGCAGCCCCCGGGTGGGGCCTGCACCCCTCCACTTT
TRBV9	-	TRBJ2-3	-	CASSVAGDITDTQYF	TGTGCCAGCAGCGTAGCCGGGGACATCACAGATACGCAGTATTTT
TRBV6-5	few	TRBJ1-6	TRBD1	CASSSLQGGSPLHF	TGTGCCAGCAGTTCCCTACAGGGGGGTTCACCCCTCCACTTT
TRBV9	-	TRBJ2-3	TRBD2	CASSVAGGSSTDTQYF	TGTGCCAGCAGCGTAGCGGGGGGGTCTAGCACAGATACGCAGTATTTT
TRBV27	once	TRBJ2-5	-	CASSSTLETQYF	TGTGCCAGCAGTTCAACCCTAGAGACCCAGTACTTC
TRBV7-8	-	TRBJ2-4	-	CASSLTQAPKNIQYF	TGTGCCAGCAGCTTAACACAGGCCCCCAAAAACATTCAGTACTTC
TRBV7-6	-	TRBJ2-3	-	CASSPNVPDTQYF	TGTGCCAGCAGCCCAAATGTCCCCGATACGCAGTATTTT
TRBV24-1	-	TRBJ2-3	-	CATGVFGNTDTQYF	TGTGCCACCGGGGTCTTCGGGAACACAGATACGCAGTATTTT
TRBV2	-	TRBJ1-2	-	CASSEAKGYGYTF	TGTGCCAGCAGTGAAGCCAAGGGCTATGGCTACACCTTC
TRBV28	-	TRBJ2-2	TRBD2	CASSSPRWGLAGENTGELFF	TGTGCCAGCAGTTCTCCGCGTTGGGGACTAGCGGGAGAGAACACCGGGGAGCTGTTTTTT
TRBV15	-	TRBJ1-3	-	CATSSWSSGNTIYF	TGTGCCACCAGCAGCTGGAGCTCTGGAAACACCATATATTTT
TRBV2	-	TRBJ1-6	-	CASSETTGSGSPLHF	TGTGCCAGCAGTGAAACTACAGGGTCGGGTTCACCCCTCCACTTT
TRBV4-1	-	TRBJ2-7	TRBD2	CASRRTGTSAYEQYF	TGCGCCAGCAGACGTACCGGGACTAGCGCCTACGAGCAGTACTTC
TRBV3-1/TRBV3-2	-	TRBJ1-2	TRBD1	CASSPRQGRLKSVSF	TGTGCCAGCAGCCCCCGACAGGGCCGGTTGAAGTCGGTATCCTTC
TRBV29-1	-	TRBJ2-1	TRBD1	CSVGDRFNEQFF	TGCAGCGTGGGGGACAGGTTCAATGAGCAGTTCTTC
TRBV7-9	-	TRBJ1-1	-	CASSLVTGNTEAFF	TGTGCCAGCAGCTTAGTAACAGGGAACACTGAAGCTTTCTTT
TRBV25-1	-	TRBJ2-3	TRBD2	CASSSPSLGSGVANTQYF	TGTGCCAGCAGTAGTCCTTCCTTGGGTAGCGGGGTCGCAAATACGCAGTATTTT
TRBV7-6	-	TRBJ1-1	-	CASGRFMNTEAFF	TGTGCCAGCGGCAGGTTTATGAACACTGAAGCTTTCTTT
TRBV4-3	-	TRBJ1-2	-	CASSQAAGGVNYGYTF	TGCGCCAGCAGCCAAGCTGCGGGCGGGGTTAACTATGGCTACACCTTC
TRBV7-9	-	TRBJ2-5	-	CASSLAVSPGETQYF	TGTGCCAGCAGCTTAGCAGTCTCCCCAGGAGAGACCCAGTACTTC
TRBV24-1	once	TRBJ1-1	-	CATSDLGQLTEAFF	TGTGCCACCAGTGATTTGGGTCAGCTCACTGAAGCTTTCTTT
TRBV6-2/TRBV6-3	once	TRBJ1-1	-	CASSYQLGLSNTEAFF	TGTGCCAGCAGTTATCAGTTGGGCCTTTCGAACACTGAAGCTTTCTTT
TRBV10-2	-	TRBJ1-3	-	CASSTVLSGNTIYF	TGCGCCAGCAGTACAGTCCTCTCTGGAAACACCATATATTTT
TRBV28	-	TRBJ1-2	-	CASSSPTTVNYGYTF	TGTGCCAGCAGTTCCCCCACGACGGTTAACTATGGCTACACCTTC
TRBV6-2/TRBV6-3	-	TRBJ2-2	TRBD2	CASSYDGTSGSDTGELFF	TGTGCCAGCAGTTACGATGGGACTAGCGGGAGTGACACCGGGGAGCTGTTTTTT
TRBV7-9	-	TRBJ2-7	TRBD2	CASSPGGIGGESYEQYF	TGTGCCAGCAGCCCCGGGGGGATTGGGGGAGAGTCTTACGAGCAGTACTTC
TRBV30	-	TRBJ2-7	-	CASRAGRGEQYF	TGTGCCTCACGGGCCGGAAGAGGGGAGCAGTACTTC
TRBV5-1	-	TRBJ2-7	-	CASSLGGLSSSYEQYF	TGCGCCAGCAGCTTGGGGGGACTTTCCAGCTCCTACGAGCAGTACTTC
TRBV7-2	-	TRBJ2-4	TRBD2	CASSPAGSSAGGPWDIQYF	TGTGCCAGCAGCCCTGCAGGAAGTTCGGCGGGGGGCCCGTGGGACATTCAGTACTTC
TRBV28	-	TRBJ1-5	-	CASSFLGQFRDQPQHF	TGTGCCAGCAGTTTCTTGGGGCAATTTCGCGATCAGCCCCAGCATTTT
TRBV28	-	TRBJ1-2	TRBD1	CVSSLELWDRGSEGYTF	TGTGTCAGCAGTTTAGAATTGTGGGACAGGGGGAGCGAGGGCTACACCTTC
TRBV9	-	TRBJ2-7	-	CASSVGAAEEQYF	TGTGCCAGCAGCGTAGGGGCTGCGGAAGAGCAGTACTTC
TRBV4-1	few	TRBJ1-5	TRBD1	CASSQDPPGDRIGNQPQHF	TGCGCCAGCAGCCAAGATCCTCCAGGGGACAGAATCGGGAATCAGCCCCAGCATTTT